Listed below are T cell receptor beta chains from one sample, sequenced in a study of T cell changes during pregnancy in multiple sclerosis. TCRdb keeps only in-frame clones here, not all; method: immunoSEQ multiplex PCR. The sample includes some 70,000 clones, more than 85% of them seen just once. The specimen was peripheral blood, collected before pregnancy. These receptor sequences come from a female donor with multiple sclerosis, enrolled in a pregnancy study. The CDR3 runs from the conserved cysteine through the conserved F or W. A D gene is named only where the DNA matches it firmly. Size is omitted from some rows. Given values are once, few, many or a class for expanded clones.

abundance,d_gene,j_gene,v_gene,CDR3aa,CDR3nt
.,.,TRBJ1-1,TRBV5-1,CASSTTPGIEAFF,TGCGCCAGCAGCACGACGCCCGGGATCGAAGCTTTCTTT
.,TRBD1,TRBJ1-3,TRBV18,CASSPRVSGTGFYSGNTIYF,TGTGCCAGCTCACCACGCGTCTCCGGGACAGGGTTTTACTCTGGAAACACCATATATTTT
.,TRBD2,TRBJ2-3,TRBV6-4,CASSDNSGGAADTQYF,TGTGCCAGCAGTGACAATAGCGGGGGGGCCGCAGATACGCAGTATTTT
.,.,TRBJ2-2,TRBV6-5,CASSVGTSTGELFF,TGTGCCAGCAGTGTCGGGACTTCCACCGGGGAGCTGTTTTTT
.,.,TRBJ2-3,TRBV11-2,CASTRTWPDTQYF,TGTGCCAGCACCCGAACCTGGCCAGATACGCAGTATTTT
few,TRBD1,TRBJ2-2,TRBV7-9,CASSSTRTGENTGELFF,TGTGCCAGCAGCTCGACAAGGACAGGGGAAAACACCGGGGAGCTGTTTTTT
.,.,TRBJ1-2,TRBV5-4,CASSLWAGSGLGYTF,TGTGCCAGCAGCTTGTGGGCGGGGAGCGGTTTGGGCTACACCTTC
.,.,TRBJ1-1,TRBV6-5,CASSYSVGGNTEAFF,TGTGCCAGCAGTTACTCTGTCGGGGGGAACACTGAAGCTTTCTTT
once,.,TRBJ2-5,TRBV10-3,CAIREDRVGETQYF,TGTGCCATCCGGGAGGACAGGGTGGGGGAGACCCAGTACTTC
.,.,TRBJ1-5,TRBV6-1,CASSEDGSQPQHF,TGTGCCAGCAGTGAAGACGGGTCCCAGCCCCAGCATTTT
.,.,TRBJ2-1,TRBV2,CASSEEANNEQFF,TGTGCCAGCAGTGAGGAGGCCAACAATGAGCAGTTCTTC
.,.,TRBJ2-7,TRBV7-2,CASSLAAGMSYEQYF,TGTGCCAGCAGCTTAGCGGCGGGGATGAGCTACGAGCAGTACTTC
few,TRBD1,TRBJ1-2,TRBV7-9,CASSPIPLGQDGSNYGYTF,TGTGCCAGCAGCCCTATCCCCCTTGGACAGGATGGATCTAACTATGGCTACACCTTC
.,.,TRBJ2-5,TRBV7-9,CASSPRTTLQETQYF,TGTGCCAGCAGCCCTAGGACAACGCTACAAGAGACCCAGTACTTC
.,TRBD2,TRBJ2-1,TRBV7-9,CASSPRGGTSSDEQFF,TGTGCCAGCAGCCCGCGAGGTGGGACTAGCTCCGATGAGCAGTTCTTC
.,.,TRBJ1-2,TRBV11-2,CASSAQGKGGYTF,TGTGCCAGCAGCGCCCAGGGAAAGGGCGGCTACACCTTC
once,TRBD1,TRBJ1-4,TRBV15,CATSRPGQGHEKLFF,TGTGCCACCAGCAGGCCGGGACAGGGACATGAAAAACTGTTTTTT
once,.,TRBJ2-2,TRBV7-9,CASSFMYTGELFF,TGTGCCAGCAGCTTCATGTACACCGGGGAGCTGTTTTTT
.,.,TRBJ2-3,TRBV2,CASSGTVSTDTQYF,TGTGCCAGCAGTGGGACAGTTAGCACAGATACGCAGTATTTT
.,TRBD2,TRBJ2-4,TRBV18,CASSPPGTSGVRPRENIQYF,TGTGCCAGCTCACCCCCCGGGACTAGCGGGGTTCGACCTAGGGAAAACATTCAGTACTTC
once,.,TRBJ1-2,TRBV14,CASSQGQFPYGYTF,TGTGCCAGCAGCCAAGGACAGTTTCCCTATGGCTACACCTTC
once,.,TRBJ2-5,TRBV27,CASSLGPGETQYF,TGTGCCAGCAGTTTGGGGCCCGGAGAGACCCAGTACTTC
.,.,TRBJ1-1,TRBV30,CAWTGHNTEAFF,TGTGCCTGGACGGGACATAACACTGAAGCTTTCTTT
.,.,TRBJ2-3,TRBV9,CASSPGGRVTDTQYF,TGTGCCAGCAGCCCAGGGGGGCGAGTAACAGATACGCAGTATTTT
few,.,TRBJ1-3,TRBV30,CAWIFGGPVNTIYF,TGTGCCTGGATCTTCGGGGGGCCCGTAAACACCATATATTTT
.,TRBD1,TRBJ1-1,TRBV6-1,CASSEPGQGKGAFF,TGTGCCAGCAGTGAACCTGGACAGGGGAAGGGAGCTTTCTTT
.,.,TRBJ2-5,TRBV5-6,CASSLAGSETQYF,TGTGCCAGCAGCTTGGCAGGGTCCGAGACCCAGTACTTC
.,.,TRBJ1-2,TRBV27,CASSLGGENGYTF,TGTGCCAGCAGTTTAGGCGGCGAAAATGGCTACACCTTC
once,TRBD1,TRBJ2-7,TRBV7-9,CASSPQTGPYEQYF,TGTGCCAGCAGCCCACAGACAGGGCCCTACGAGCAGTACTTC
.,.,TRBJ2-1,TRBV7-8,CASSSAMRDEQFF,TGTGCCAGCAGCTCCGCCATGCGAGATGAGCAGTTCTTC
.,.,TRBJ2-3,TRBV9,CASSEGGRGGVTDTQYF,TGTGCCAGCAGCGAGGGGGGTCGAGGGGGCGTCACAGATACGCAGTATTTT
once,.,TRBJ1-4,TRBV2,CASSGAREGETNEKLFF,TGTGCCAGCAGTGGGGCCCGGGAGGGGGAGACTAATGAAAAACTGTTTTTT
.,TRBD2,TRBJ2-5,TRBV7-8,CASSLGTSGGETQYF,TGTGCCAGCAGCTTAGGGACTAGCGGGGGAGAGACCCAGTACTTC
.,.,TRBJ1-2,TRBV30,CAWSVGSGFFYGYTF,TGTGCCTGGAGTGTCGGTTCGGGGTTTTTTTATGGCTACACCTTC
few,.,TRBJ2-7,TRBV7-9,CASSLELYYEQYF,TGTGCCAGCAGCTTAGAACTGTACTACGAGCAGTACTTC